The sequence of this T cell receptor beta chain was determined in a study of PD-1 blockade in classical Hodgkin lymphoma. Study results and caveats: Before treatment, TCR diversity in newly diagnosed patients was reportedly lower than in healthy donors.

The repertoire was sequenced with immunoSEQ multiplex PCR; TCRdb's copy has only in-frame clones and lacks some. Of tens of thousands of clones in the sample, about 85% were seen once. Germline V gene data show CDR1 as SEHNR and CDR2 as FQNEAQ (reference sequence). The CDR3 is made up of 12 amino acids. The trim removed 3 bases at V and 9 bases at J, leaving 4 bases unmatched. As for time point: cycle 4 day 1 (C4D1), after six to seven weeks of nivolumab. Each of the patients experienced relapse following autologous stem cell transplantation, and their brentuximab vedotin exposure differed. Regarding this clone: Its target is not known.

This sequence joins TRBV7-9 and TRBJ2-7; 8 bases agree with TRBD1. This clonotype originated in a human donor with classical Hodgkin lymphoma. The specimen comprised peripheral blood mononuclear cells (PBMCs), sampled before the fourth cycle of nivolumab. Here the CDR3 reads CASSFDRGGQYF. CDR3 sequence (DNA): TGTGCCAGCAGCTTCGACAGGGGAGGGCAGTACTTC.